Each of the 9 T cell receptor beta chains below was sequenced from the same sample in a study of graft-versus-host responses after intestinal transplantation. No antigens are known for them. Some clones are missing from TCRdb's copy, which holds only in-frame ones; the method was immunoSEQ multiplex PCR. In the table there are more than 70,000 clones, 80% to 95% of which are singletons. The specimen comprised unstimulated CD8+ T cells sorted from spleen or lymph node cells, sampled before transplant. These receptors all come from a human donor who was the organ donor for an intestinal transplant.

This sequence joins TRBV4-2 and TRBJ2-2; 12 bases line up with TRBD2. J gave up 7 bases and V 5 bases, and 11 bases lay outside the gene matches. Germline values: CDR1 LGHNA, CDR2 YNFKEQ. This CDR3 contains 17 residues. The CDR3: CASSVELAGGPYGELFF. The CDR3 coding sequence is TGTGCCAGCAGCGTTGAGCTAGCGGGGGGGCCTTACGGGGAGCTGTTTTTT.

This rearrangement joins TRBV7-3 to TRBJ2-2; D not certain. The CDR3 is made up of 13 amino acids. The germline V gene has CDR1 SGHTA and CDR2 FQGTGA. V lost 5 bases, J lost 4 bases, and 8 bases lay in between. This chain's CDR3 is CASSATGTGELFF. The DNA of the CDR3 is TGTGCCAGCAGCGCAACGGGCACCGGGGAGCTGTTTTTT.

The gene calls are TRBV11-2 and TRBJ2-5; 10 positions agree with TRBD2. Germline CDR1 and CDR2: SGHAT and FQNNGV. Trimming removed 5 bases from V and 2 bases from J; junction bases left unmatched: 11. This CDR3 has 17 residues. The CDR3 DNA reads TGTGCCAGCAGCCCCCCCCCGGGACTAGCGTTTCAAGAGACCCAGTACTTC. As protein: CASSPPPGLAFQETQYF.

A remark on this clone: The CDR3 carries no conserved terminal phenylalanine or tryptophan, so it likely arises from a read error. V and J are TRBV13 and TRBJ2-7, with 12 bases aligning to TRBD2. The CDR3 spans 14 residues. The ends lost 5 bases at V and 5 bases at J; junction bases unmatched: 4. CDR1 and CDR2 (germline): PRHDT, FYEKMQ (reference sequence). CDR3 sequence: CASSLRLAGDEQYL. CDR3 coding DNA: TGTGCCAGCAGCCTCCGACTAGCGGGGGACGAGCAGTACCTC.

The V and J genes are TRBV27 and TRBJ1-5, with D hard to call. Germline V gene data show CDR1 as MNHEY and CDR2 as SMNVEV (reference sequence). The CDR3 is made up of 13 amino acids. Trimming cost V 0 bases and J 4 bases, with 4 bases left between them. The CDR3 protein is CASSLSANQPQHF. Written as DNA, the CDR3 is TGTGCCAGCAGTTTATCAGCTAATCAGCCCCAGCATTTT.

On this clone itself: This same CDR3 is encoded by further DNA sequences in the sample. V gene TRBV6-1 combines with J gene TRBJ1-2; D is undetermined. The germline CDR1 and CDR2 sequences are MNHNS and SASEGT. V gave up 2 bases and J gave up 4 bases, with 11 bases separating them. There are 14 residues in the CDR3. The CDR3 loop reads CASSELGTAYGYTF. The DNA for the CDR3 is TGTGCCAGCAGTGAACTTGGAACAGCCTATGGCTACACCTTC.

This clone was found once. This sequence joins TRBV4-1 and TRBJ2-2, with D uncertain. The CDR3 is 14 residues long. Trimming took 1 base from V and 1 from J, leaving 4 bases between them. Germline loops: CDR1 MGHRA, CDR2 YSYEKL. The CDR3 reads CASSQVQNTGELFF. The CDR3 DNA is TGCGCCAGCAGCCAAGTACAGAACACCGGGGAGCTGTTTTTT.

The chain employs TRBV9 and TRBJ1-1, with 7 bases fitting TRBD1. The CDR3 totals 14 residues. Looked up from germline, CDR1 is SGDLS and CDR2 is YYNGEE. Trimming took 4 bases from V and 0 from J; bases not matched to a gene: 3. The CDR3 region is CASSSTGVNTEAFF. In DNA, the CDR3 is TGTGCCAGCAGCAGTACAGGGGTGAACACTGAAGCTTTCTTT.

V and J are TRBV6-5 and TRBJ1-2; 9 nucleotides agree with TRBD1. Trimming at V came to 5 bases and at J to 6 bases, leaving 10 bases not matched to a gene. CDR3 length: 15 amino acids. Germline CDR1 MNHEY, CDR2 SVGAGI. The CDR3 protein is CASSPTGQGGDGYTF. CDR3 nucleotide sequence: TGTGCCAGCAGTCCCACGGGACAGGGAGGGGATGGCTACACCTTC.